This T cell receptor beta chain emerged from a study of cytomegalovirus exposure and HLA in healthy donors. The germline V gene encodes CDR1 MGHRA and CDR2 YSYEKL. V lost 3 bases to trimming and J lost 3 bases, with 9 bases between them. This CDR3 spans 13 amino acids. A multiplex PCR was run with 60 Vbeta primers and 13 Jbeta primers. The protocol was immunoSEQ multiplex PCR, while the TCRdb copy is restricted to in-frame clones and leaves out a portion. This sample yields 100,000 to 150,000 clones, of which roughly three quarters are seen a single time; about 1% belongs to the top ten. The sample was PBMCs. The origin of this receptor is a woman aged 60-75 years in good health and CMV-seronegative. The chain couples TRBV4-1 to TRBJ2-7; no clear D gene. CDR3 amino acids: CASSQLNNYEQYF. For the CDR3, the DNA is TGCGCCAGCAGCCAGCTCAACAACTACGAGCAGTACTTC.